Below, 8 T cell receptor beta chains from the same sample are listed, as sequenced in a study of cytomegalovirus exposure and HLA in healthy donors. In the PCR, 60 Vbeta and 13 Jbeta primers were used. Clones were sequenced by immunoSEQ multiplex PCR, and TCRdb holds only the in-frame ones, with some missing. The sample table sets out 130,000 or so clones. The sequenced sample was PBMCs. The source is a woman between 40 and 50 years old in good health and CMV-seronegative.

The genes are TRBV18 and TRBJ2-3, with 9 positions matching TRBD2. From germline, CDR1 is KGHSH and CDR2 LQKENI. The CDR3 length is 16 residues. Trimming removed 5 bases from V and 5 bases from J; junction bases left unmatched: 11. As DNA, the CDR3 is TGTGCCAGCTCAGGACCTTTGGCGGGGGGGCAAGATACGCAGTATTTT. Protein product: CASSGPLAGGQDTQYF.

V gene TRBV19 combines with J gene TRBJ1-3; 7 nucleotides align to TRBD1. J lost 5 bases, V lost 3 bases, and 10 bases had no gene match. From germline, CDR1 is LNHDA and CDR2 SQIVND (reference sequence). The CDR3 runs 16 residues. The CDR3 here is CASSIRGGGLRNTIYF. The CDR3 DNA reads TGTGCCAGTAGTATTAGAGGGGGCGGACTCCGAAACACCATATATTTT.

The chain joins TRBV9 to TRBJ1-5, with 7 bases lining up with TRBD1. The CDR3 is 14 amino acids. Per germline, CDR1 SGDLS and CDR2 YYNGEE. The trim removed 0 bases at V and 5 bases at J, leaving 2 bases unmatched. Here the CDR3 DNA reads TGTGCCAGCAGCGTAGGGGACAGCGATCAGCCCCAGCATTTT. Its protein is CASSVGDSDQPQHF.

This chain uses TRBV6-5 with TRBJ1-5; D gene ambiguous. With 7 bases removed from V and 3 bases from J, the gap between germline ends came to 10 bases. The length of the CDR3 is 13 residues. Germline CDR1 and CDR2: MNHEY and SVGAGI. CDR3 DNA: TGTGCCAGCACCCGAGGGCTCAATCAGCCCCAGCATTTT. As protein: CASTRGLNQPQHF.

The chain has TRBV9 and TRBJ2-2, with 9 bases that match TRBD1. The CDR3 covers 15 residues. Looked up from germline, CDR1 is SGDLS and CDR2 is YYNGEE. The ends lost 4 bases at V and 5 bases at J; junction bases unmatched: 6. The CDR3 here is CASSPQGAGTGELFF. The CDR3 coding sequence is TGTGCCAGCAGCCCACAGGGGGCGGGGACCGGGGAGCTGTTTTTT.

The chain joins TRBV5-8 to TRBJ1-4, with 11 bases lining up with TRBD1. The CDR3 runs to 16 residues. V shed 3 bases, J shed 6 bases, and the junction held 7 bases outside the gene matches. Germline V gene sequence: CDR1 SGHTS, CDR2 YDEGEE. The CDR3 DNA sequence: TGTGCCAGCAGCTATGGACAGGGGGCGAACGATGAAAAACTGTTTTTT. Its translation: CASSYGQGANDEKLFF.

DNA of the CDR3: TGCGCCAGCAGCTTGGAGGGACAGGGGGTCCGCGAGCAGTACTTC. Protein: CASSLEGQGVREQYF. The chain recombines TRBV5-1 with TRBJ2-7; 11 nucleotides match TRBD1. V shed 0 bases and J 6 bases; nucleotides not matched to a gene: 5. The CDR3 runs to 15 residues. Germline V gives CDR1 SGHRS, CDR2 YFSETQ.

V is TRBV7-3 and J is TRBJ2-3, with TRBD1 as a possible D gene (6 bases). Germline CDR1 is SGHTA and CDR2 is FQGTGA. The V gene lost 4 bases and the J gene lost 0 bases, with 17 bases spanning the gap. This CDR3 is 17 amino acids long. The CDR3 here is CASSWGPGDPSTDTQYF. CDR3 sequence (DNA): TGTGCCAGCAGCTGGGGACCAGGGGACCCTAGCACAGATACGCAGTATTTT.